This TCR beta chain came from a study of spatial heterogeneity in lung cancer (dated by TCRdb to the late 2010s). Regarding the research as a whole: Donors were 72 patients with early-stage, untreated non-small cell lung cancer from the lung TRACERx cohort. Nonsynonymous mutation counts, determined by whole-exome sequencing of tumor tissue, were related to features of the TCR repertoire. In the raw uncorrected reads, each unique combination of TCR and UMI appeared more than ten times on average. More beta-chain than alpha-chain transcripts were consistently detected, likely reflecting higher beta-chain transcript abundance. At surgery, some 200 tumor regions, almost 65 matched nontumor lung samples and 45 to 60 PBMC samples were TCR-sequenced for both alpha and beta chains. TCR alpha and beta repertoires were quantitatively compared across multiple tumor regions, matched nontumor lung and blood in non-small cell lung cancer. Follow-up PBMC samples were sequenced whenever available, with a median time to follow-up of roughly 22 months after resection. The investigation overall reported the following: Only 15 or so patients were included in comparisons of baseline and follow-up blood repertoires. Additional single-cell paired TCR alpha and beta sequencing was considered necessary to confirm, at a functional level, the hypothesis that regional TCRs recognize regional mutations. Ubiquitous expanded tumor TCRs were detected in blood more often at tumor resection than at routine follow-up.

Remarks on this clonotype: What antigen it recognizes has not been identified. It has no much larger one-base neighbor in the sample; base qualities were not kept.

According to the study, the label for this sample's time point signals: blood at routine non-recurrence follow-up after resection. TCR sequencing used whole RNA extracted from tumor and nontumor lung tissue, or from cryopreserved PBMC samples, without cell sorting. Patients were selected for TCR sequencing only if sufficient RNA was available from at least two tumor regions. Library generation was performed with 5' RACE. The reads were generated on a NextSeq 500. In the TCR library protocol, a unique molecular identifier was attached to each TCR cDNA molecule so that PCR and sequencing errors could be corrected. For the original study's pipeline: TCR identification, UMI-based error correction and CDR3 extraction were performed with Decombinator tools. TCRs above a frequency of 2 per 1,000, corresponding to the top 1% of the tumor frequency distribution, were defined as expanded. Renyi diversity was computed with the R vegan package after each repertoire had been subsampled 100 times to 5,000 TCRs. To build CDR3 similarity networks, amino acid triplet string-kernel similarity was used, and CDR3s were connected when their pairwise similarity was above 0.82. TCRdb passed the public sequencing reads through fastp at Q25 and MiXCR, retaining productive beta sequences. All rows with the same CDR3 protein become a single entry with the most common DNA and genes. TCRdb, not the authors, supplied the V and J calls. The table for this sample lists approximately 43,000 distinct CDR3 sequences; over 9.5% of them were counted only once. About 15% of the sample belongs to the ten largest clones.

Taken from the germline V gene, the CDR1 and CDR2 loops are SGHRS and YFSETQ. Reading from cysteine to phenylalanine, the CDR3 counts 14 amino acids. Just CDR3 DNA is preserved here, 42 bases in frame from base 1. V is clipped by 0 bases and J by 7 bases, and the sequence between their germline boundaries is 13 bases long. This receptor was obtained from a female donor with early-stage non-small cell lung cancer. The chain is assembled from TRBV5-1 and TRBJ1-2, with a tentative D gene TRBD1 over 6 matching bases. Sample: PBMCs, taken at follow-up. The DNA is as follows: TGCGCCAGCAGCTTGGCAGGGGACCTTTCTGGCTACACCTTC. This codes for CASSLAGDLSGYTF.